This TCR beta chain came from a study of graft-versus-host responses after intestinal transplantation. Overall study: As for transplant type, recipients had multivisceral, liver-intestinal, or isolated intestinal grafts. All of the recipients had induction that used anti-thymocyte globulin, then tacrolimus and steroids for around three years.

Findings and caveats of the study: Clonal ratios of graft-versus-host to host-versus-graft in allografts were high for patients exhibiting graft-donor T cell macrochimerism. The marrow of recipients harbored GvH clones, and ileum or blood showed some of them first.

Assay used: immunoSEQ multiplex PCR; TCRdb lists only in-frame clones, some missing. The profile shows 40,000 to 45,000 clones, approximately 95% of them singletons. Trimming left V 3 bases short and J 8 bases short, with 14 bases between. Germline values: CDR1 SGHAT, CDR2 FQDESV (reference sequence). This CDR3 has 14 amino acids. In regard to this clone: The target antigen is unknown.

The chain recombines TRBV11-1 with TRBJ2-1; maybe TRBD2 (5 bases). This sequence was found in a human donor who was the organ donor for an intestinal transplant. The material was unstimulated CD8+ T cells sorted from spleen or lymph node cells, obtained before transplant. This CDR3 is CASSFNLAGDEQFF. The DNA of the CDR3 is TGTGCCAGCAGCTTTAATCTAGCCGGCGATGAGCAGTTCTTC.